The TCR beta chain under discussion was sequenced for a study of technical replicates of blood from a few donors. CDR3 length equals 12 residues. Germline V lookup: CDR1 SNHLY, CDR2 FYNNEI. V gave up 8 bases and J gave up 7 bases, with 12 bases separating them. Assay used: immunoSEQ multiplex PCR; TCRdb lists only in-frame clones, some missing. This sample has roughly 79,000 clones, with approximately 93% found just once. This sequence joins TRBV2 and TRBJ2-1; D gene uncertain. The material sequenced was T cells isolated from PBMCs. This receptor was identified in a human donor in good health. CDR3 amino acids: CASLFSGNEQFF. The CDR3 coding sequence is TGTGCCAGCCTATTTTCTGGTAATGAGCAGTTCTTC.